One T cell receptor (beta chain) is described in this entry. These data originate in a study of OX40 agonist ivuxolimab in advanced cancers. Overall study context: Intravenous ivuxolimab was administered to patients every 2 weeks at 0.01 to 10 mg/kg. People in dose escalation had one of these cancers: hepatocellular carcinoma, melanoma, renal cell or head and neck cancer. Males comprised roughly four fifths of the group, whose mean age was roughly 64 years (range 23 to 79).

Germline V gene data show CDR1 as SGHAT and CDR2 as FQNNGV. V shed 3 bases, J shed 5 bases, and the junction held 0 bases outside the gene matches. The CDR3 runs to 13 residues. Assay: immunoSEQ multiplex PCR; the TCRdb copy retains only in-frame clones and omits some. The table records tens of thousands of clones, roughly 84% of them present only once. The sample consisted of CD4+ or CD8+ T cells sorted from blood, taken in a trial of the OX40 agonist ivuxolimab. The chain has TRBV11-2 and TRBJ2-2, with 7 nucleotides matching TRBD1. This TCR came from an adult with an advanced solid tumor such as melanoma, head and neck, liver or kidney cancer. The CDR3 DNA follows: TGTGCCAGCAGCTTGGGACAGACCGGGGAGCTGTTTTTT. As protein: CASSLGQTGELFF.